This TCR beta chain was found in a study of CD8 T cells in ankylosing spondylitis (TCRdb year 2017). The study in broad terms: The study set out to find disease-linked TCR variants by profiling T cell receptor beta repertoires in ankylosing spondylitis patients and healthy donors. Peripheral blood was sampled, and synovial fluid was additionally collected from ankylosing spondylitis patients. The whole study cohort included 108 healthy donors and 25 ankylosing spondylitis patients.

General conclusions and limits of the study: Some TCR beta motif variants had previously been reported in synovial fluid and blood of reactive arthritis patients, which suggested common disease-initiation mechanisms. The disease-linked clones were reported as significantly enriched in matched synovial fluid samples from ankylosing spondylitis patients. A TCR beta motif made up of 7 to 9 highly homologous amino acid variants appeared to be characteristic of blood from ankylosing spondylitis patients. A CD8+ phenotype was shown by the disease-linked clones, which were found at relatively low frequencies in peripheral blood.

In regard to this clonotype: What this receptor recognizes is not known. Per-base quality was not reported, and no clone a single base away is much larger than it.

TCRdb records Illumina HiSeq 2500 as the sequencer. Quantitative 5'-RACE with molecular barcodes was the method used to prepare the TCR beta libraries. As for how the authors treated the data: A new computational method, built on a probabilistic model of VDJ rearrangement, was used to identify disease-linked TCR variants. Using fastp trimming at Q25 and MiXCR clonotype assembly, TCRdb reanalyzed the public sequencing data and kept in-frame beta chains. A single entry per CDR3 protein holds the most common genes and DNA from its merged rows. In this record, the V and J calls reflect TCRdb's handling and not the investigators' own analysis. For this sample there are about 400,000 distinct CDR3 sequences; approximately 22% appear just once. The ten largest account for around 13% of the sample. Trimming at the junction amounts to 5 bases on V and 2 bases on J, and the germline ends lie 12 bases apart. The germline V gene provides CDR1 SGHAT and CDR2 FQNNGV. The CDR3 runs 14 residues from the cysteine to the phenylalanine. Here the CDR3 DNA is all that survives: 42 bases in frame from base 1.

The TCR originated in a male donor with ankylosing spondylitis or in good health (not recorded which). The sample comprised blood, either unsorted or a sorted T cell fraction (not recorded which). This chain is built from TRBV11-2 and TRBJ2-5, with TRBD1 tentatively as D gene (6 bases match). The bases are TGTGCCAGCAGCCCGGGACATATTCAAGAGACCCAGTACTTC. Translation gives CASSPGHIQETQYF.